One sample yielded the 15 T cell receptor beta chains listed below, sequenced in a study of shared clonotypes between healthy human individuals. Repertoires were generated with immunoSEQ multiplex PCR, while TCRdb's copy carries only in-frame clones and drops some. The profile shows 1.4 million to 1.5 million clones, around 97% of them singletons. The sequencing sample was made of naive CD4+ T cells sorted from blood. Subset defined: CD45RA+ positively selected. These receptors all stem from a man aged 30-40 years in good health.

This sequence joins TRBV28 and TRBJ2-1; D gene ambiguous. Germline CDR1 reads MDHEN; CDR2 reads SYDVKM. The CDR3 is 11 amino acids. Trimming left V 0 bases short and J 16 bases short, with 10 bases between. The CDR3 DNA reads TGTGCCAGCAGTTTATGGGACGGAGAATTCTTC. Translation: CASSLWDGEFF.

J is TRBJ2-1 and V is TRBV5-4, with D possibly being TRBD2 (6 bases). This CDR3 comprises 13 residues. Germline CDR1 is SGHNT and CDR2 is YYREEE (reference sequence). Trimming removed 4 bases from V and 8 bases from J, with 13 bases in between. The CDR3 DNA sequence: TGTGCCAGCAGCCCGGCTTGGGGGGATGAGCAGTTCTTC. Protein sequence: CASSPAWGDEQFF. The whole variable domain, filled in from reference TRBV5-4 and TRBJ2-1, reads ETGVTQSPTHLIKTRGQQVTLRCSSQSGHNTVSWYQQALGQGPQFIFQYYREEENGRGNFPPRFSGLQFPNYSSELNVNALELDDSALYLCASSPAWGDEQFFGPGTRLTVL.

This chain links TRBV7-9 with TRBJ2-6; possibly TRBD1 for D (5 bases). The CDR3 is 18 amino acids. Trimming stripped 0 bases from V and 2 bases from J, with 14 bases between. CDR1 SEHNR and CDR2 FQNEAQ come from the germline V gene (reference sequence). The CDR3 loop reads CASSLASGAGTGANVLTF. DNA for the CDR3: TGTGCCAGCAGCTTAGCTTCTGGGGCTGGGACTGGGGCCAACGTCCTGACTTTC.

The chain carries TRBV30 and TRBJ1-3, with D hard to call. CDR1 is GTSNPN and CDR2 is SVGIG in the germline V gene (reference sequence). The germline V and J ends were trimmed by 8 bases and 0 bases, with 11 bases remaining between them. The CDR3 contains 13 residues. Written as DNA, the CDR3 is TGTGCCACTCAGGTCAGCTCTGGAAACACCATATATTTT. Protein sequence: CATQVSSGNTIYF.

V is TRBV6-1 and J is TRBJ1-4, with D uncertain. Germline assignment: CDR1 MNHNS and CDR2 SASEGT. This CDR3 contains 13 residues. Between the trimmed V and J ends, which lost 8 bases and 2 bases, there was a span of 9 bases. The CDR3 loop is CASRGFTNEKLFF. As DNA, the CDR3 is TGTGCCAGCCGAGGGTTCACTAATGAAAAACTGTTTTTT.

This rearrangement joins TRBV5-1 to TRBJ1-3; a weak D match, TRBD1 (6 bases). The V gene lost 4 bases and the J gene lost 7 bases, with 18 bases spanning the gap. This CDR3 is 15 amino acids long. Germline V CDR1 and CDR2: SGHRS, YFSETQ. The CDR3 protein is CASSPEQGRSNTIYF. The DNA for the CDR3 is TGCGCCAGCAGCCCGGAACAGGGTCGGTCGAACACCATATATTTT.

The chain employs TRBV6-5 and TRBJ2-2, with 10 bases fitting TRBD2. This CDR3 is built from 15 residues. The junction had 4 bases not matched to a gene; V was cut back by 5 bases and J by 4 bases. Germline V lookup: CDR1 MNHEY, CDR2 SVGAGI. The CDR3 sequence is CASSPLAGVTGELFF. The CDR3 DNA reads as TGTGCCAGCAGTCCTCTAGCGGGAGTCACCGGGGAGCTGTTTTTT.

CDR3 coding DNA: TGTGTCCGTAGGAGTTTTGGAGACTATGGCTACACCTTC. Translation gives CVRRSFGDYGYTF. This rearrangement joins TRBV9 to TRBJ1-2; D call uncertain. Germline V gives CDR1 SGDLS, CDR2 YYNGEE. CDR3 size: 13 residues.

The genes are TRBV7-9 and TRBJ2-5; 11 nucleotides match TRBD2. Germline V lookup: CDR1 SEHNR, CDR2 FQNEAQ (reference sequence). The length of the CDR3 is 18 residues. V shed 6 bases and J 5 bases; nucleotides not matched to a gene: 17. In nucleotides, the CDR3 is TGTGCCAGCAGAGATCGGGAGAGGCTAGCGGGAGGTTTGGAGACCCAGTACTTC. It specifies CASRDRERLAGGLETQYF.

A word on this clone: The same CDR3 is also encoded by other DNA sequences in this sample. The chain combines TRBV18 with TRBJ1-1; unclear D gene. The CDR3 loop spans 13 amino acids. Germline V gives CDR1 KGHSH, CDR2 LQKENI. V was trimmed by 4 bases and J by 3 bases, leaving 9 bases between them. The CDR3 bases are TGTGCCAGCTCACTCAGCCGCGACACTGAAGCTTTCTTT. Translated, it gives CASSLSRDTEAFF.

This sequence joins TRBV29-1 and TRBJ2-1; tentatively, D is TRBD1 or TRBD2 (5 bases each). CDR3 length equals 16 residues. Deletions cut 4 bases from V and 7 bases from J, with 23 bases between. Looked up from germline, CDR1 is SQVTM and CDR2 is ANQGSEA. CDR3 DNA sequence: TGCAGCGTTGTTCGGGGCGACGGCAGTGTTTTTAATGAGCAGTTCTTC. Its translation: CSVVRGDGSVFNEQFF.

The J gene is TRBJ2-6, the V gene TRBV30; D not certain. The V gene's germline CDR1 is GTSNPN and CDR2 SVGIG (reference sequence). V was shortened by 5 bases and J by 9 bases, with 8 bases between the two germline ends. CDR3 length: 11 residues. CDR3 DNA: TGTGCCTGGGGCCATCTCAACGTCCTGACTTTC. It encodes CAWGHLNVLTF. Complete variable domain (other parts from reference TRBV30 and TRBJ2-6): SQTIHQWPATLVQPVGSPLSLECTVEGTSNPNLYWYRQAAGRGLQLLFYSVGIGQISSEVPQNLSASRPQDRQFILSSKKLLLSDSGFYLCAWGHLNVLTFGAGSRLTVL.

V and J are TRBV5-5 and TRBJ1-1; maybe TRBD1 (5 bases). Trimming removed 1 base from V and 6 bases from J, with 10 bases in between. CDR3 length equals 13 residues. CDR1 is SGHKS and CDR2 is YYEKEE in the germline V gene (reference sequence). CDR3 nucleotides: TGTGCCAGCAGCTTGTTGGGGGAAGCTGAAGCTTTCTTT. Amino acid sequence: CASSLLGEAEAFF.

The chain couples TRBV6-1 to TRBJ1-5; no clear D. The germline V gene encodes CDR1 MNHNS and CDR2 SASEGT. There are 11 residues in the CDR3. V was cut by 8 bases and J by 4 bases, with 6 bases left in between. The CDR3 DNA reads TGTGCCAGCCCAAGAAATCAGCCCCAGCATTTT. Residues: CASPRNQPQHF.

V and J are TRBV7-9 and TRBJ2-1; 8 nucleotides align to TRBD2. The CDR3 covers 16 residues. J was trimmed by 6 bases and V by 2 bases; bases with no gene match: 9. CDR1 is SEHNR, CDR2 FQNEAQ, per germline (reference sequence). CDR3 protein: CASSLRTSLPFNEQFF. Written as DNA, the CDR3 is TGTGCCAGCAGCTTAAGGACTAGCCTGCCCTTCAATGAGCAGTTCTTC. Variable domain in full (rest from reference TRBV7-9 and TRBJ2-1): DTGVSQNPRHKITKRGQNVTFRCDPISEHNRLYWYRQTLGQGPEFLTYFQNEAQLEKSRLLSDRFSAERPKGSFSTLEIQRTEQGDSAMYLCASSLRTSLPFNEQFFGPGTRLTVL.